This TCR beta chain was captured in a study of blood T cell repertoires in COVID-19. This CDR3 spans 14 amino acids. Germline V gene data show CDR1 as ENHRY and CDR2 as SYGVKD. V was clipped by 0 bases and J by 5 bases, with 10 bases between them. Method: immunoSEQ multiplex PCR; TCRdb's copy keeps in-frame clones and lacks some. Among a few hundred thousand clones listed, around 92% were seen once. The chain carries TRBV10-3 and TRBJ2-5; D is undetermined. The clonotype comes from a woman in her 30s with COVID-19, enrolled during active disease. The source material was peripheral blood. CDR3 nucleotide sequence: TGTGCCATCAGTGAGTCAACAGTGGCGGAGACCCAGTACTTC. Its protein product is CAISESTVAETQYF.